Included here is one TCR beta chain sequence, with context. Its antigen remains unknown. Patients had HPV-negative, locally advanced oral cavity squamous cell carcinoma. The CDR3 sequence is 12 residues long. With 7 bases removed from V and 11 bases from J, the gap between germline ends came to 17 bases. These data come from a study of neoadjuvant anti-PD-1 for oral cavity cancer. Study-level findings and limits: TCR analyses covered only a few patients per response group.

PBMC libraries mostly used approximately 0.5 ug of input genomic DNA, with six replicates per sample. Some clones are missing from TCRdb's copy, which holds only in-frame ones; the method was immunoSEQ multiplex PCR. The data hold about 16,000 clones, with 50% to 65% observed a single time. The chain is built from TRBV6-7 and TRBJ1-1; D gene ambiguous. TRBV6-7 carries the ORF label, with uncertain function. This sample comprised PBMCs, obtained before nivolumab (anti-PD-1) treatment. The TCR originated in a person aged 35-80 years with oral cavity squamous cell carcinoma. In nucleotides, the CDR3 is TGTGCCAGCAACGGTCTCCTCCTCTGGGCTTTCTTT. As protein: CASNGLLLWAFF.